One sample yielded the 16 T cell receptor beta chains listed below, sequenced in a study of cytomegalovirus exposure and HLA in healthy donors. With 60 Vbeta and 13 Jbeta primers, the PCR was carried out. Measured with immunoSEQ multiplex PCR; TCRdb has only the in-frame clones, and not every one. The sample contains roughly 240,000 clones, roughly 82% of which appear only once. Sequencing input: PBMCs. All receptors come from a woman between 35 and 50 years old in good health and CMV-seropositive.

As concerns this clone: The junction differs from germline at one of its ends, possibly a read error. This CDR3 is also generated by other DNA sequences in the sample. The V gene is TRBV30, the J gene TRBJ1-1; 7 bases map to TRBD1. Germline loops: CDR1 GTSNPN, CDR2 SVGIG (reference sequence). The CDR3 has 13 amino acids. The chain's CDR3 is CAWSLNTGAEAFF. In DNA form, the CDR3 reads TGCGCCTGGAGTCTAAATACAGGGGCTGAAGCTTTCTTT.

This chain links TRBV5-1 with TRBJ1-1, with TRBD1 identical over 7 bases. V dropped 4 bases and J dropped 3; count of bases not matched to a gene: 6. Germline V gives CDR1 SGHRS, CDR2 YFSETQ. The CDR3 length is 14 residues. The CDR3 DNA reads TGCGCCAGCAGCCGCGAAGGGGGCTACACTGAAGCTTTCTTT. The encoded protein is CASSREGGYTEAFF.

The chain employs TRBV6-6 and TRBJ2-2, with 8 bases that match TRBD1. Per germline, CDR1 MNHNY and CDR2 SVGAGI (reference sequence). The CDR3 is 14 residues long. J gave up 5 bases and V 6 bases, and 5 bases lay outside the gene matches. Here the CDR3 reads CASSRTGKTGELFF. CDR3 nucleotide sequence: TGTGCCAGCAGCCGGACAGGGAAAACCGGGGAGCTGTTTTTT.

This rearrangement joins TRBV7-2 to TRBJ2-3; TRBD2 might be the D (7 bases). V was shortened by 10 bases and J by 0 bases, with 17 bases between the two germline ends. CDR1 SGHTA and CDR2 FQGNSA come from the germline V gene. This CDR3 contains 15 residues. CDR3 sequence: CAIRGADPSTDTQYF. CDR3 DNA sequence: TGTGCCATTCGGGGGGCGGACCCTAGCACAGATACGCAGTATTTT.

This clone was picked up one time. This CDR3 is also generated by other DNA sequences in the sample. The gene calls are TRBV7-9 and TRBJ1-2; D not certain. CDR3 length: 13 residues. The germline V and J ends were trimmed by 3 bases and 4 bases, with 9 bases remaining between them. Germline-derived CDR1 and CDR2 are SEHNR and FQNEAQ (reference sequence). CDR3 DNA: TGTGCCAGCAGCTTGGGCCAGTTCTATGGCTACACCTTC. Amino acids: CASSLGQFYGYTF.

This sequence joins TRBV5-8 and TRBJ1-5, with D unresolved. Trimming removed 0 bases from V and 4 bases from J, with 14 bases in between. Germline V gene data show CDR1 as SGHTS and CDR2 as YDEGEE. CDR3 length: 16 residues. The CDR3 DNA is TGTGCCAGCAGCTTGGTTTCCATATTGAGGAATCAGCCCCAGCATTTT. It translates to CASSLVSILRNQPQHF.

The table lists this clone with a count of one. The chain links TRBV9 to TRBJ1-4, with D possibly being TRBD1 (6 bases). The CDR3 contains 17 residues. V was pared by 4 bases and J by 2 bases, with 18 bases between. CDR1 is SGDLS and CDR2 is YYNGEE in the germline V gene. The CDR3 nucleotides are TGTGCCAGCAGCCCAGGGGTCCAGGGTCCCACTAATGAAAAACTGTTTTTT. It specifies CASSPGVQGPTNEKLFF.

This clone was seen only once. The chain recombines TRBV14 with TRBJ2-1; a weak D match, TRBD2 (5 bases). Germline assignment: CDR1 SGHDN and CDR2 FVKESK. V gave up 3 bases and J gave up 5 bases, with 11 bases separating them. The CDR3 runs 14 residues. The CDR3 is CASSHRGRNNEQFF. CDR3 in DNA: TGTGCCAGCAGCCACCGGGGTCGAAACAATGAGCAGTTCTTC.

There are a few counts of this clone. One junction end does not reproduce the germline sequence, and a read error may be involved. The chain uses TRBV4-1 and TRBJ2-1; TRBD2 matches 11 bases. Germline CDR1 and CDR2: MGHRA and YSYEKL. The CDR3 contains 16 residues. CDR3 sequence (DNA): TGCGCCAGCAGACAAGGTGTGGGACTAGCGGTTAATGAGCAGTTCTTC. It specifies CASRQGVGLAVNEQFF.

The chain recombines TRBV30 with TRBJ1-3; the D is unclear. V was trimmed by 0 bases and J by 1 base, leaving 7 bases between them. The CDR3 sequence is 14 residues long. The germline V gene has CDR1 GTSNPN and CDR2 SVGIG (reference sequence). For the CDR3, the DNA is TGTGCCTGGAGTGTATCAGATTCTGGAAACACCATATATTTT. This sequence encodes CAWSVSDSGNTIYF. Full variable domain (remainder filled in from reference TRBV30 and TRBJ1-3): SQTIHQWPATLVQPVGSPLSLECTVEGTSNPNLYWYRQAAGRGLQLLFYSVGIGQISSEVPQNLSASRPQDRQFILSSKKLLLSDSGFYLCAWSVSDSGNTIYFGEGSWLTVV.

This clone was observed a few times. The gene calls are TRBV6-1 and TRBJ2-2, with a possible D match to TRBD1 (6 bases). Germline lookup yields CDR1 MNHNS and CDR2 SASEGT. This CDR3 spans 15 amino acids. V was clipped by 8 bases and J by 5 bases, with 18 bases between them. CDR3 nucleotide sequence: TGTGCCAGCTTGTTCTCACAGGGATTTACCGGGGAGCTGTTTTTT. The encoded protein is CASLFSQGFTGELFF.

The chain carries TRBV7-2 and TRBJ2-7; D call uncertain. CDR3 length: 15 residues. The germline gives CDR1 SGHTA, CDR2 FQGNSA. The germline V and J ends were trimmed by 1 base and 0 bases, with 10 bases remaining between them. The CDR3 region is CASSLVPVSSYEQYF. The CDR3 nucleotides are TGTGCCAGCAGCTTAGTCCCGGTGAGCTCCTACGAGCAGTACTTC.

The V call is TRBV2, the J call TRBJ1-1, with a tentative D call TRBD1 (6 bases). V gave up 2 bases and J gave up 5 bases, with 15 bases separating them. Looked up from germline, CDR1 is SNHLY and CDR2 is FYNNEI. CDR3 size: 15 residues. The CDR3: CASSETPGHRTEAFF. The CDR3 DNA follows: TGTGCCAGCAGTGAAACCCCGGGACATCGGACTGAAGCTTTCTTT.

CDR3 sequence reads: CASSPGQGSQPQHF. CDR3 coding DNA: TGCGCCAGCAGCCCAGGACAGGGGAGTCAGCCCCAGCATTTT. The chain joins TRBV5-1 to TRBJ1-5; 9 bases agree with TRBD1. This CDR3 is built from 14 residues. Per germline, CDR1 SGHRS and CDR2 YFSETQ. V trimming: 4 bases; J trimming: 6 bases; junction bases outside the gene matches: 5.

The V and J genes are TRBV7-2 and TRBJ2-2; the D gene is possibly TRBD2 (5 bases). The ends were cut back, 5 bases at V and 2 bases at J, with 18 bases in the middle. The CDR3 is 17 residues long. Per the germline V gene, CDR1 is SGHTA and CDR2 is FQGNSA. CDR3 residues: CASSQTRRAGNTGELFF. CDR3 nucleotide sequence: TGTGCCAGCAGCCAAACTAGGCGGGCGGGTAACACCGGGGAGCTGTTTTTT.

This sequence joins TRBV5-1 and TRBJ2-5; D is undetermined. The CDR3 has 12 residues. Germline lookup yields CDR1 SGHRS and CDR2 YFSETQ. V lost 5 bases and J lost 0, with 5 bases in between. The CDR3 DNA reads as TGCGCCAGCAGGAGGAACCAAGAGACCCAGTACTTC. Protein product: CASRRNQETQYF.